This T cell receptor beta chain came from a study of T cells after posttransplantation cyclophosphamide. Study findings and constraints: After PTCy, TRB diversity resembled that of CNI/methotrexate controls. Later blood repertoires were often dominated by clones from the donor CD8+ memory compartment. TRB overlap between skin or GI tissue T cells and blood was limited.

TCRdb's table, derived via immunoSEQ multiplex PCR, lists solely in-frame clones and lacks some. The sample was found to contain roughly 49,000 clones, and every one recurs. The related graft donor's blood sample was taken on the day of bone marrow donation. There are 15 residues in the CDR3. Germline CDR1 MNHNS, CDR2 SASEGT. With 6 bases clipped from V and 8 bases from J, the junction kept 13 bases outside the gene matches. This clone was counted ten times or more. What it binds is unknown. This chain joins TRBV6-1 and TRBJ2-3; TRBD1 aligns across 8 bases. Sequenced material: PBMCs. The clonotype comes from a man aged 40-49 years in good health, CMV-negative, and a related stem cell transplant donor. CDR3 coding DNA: TGTGCCAGCAGGAAGGACAGGGACCCGGGGTTTACGCAGTATTTT. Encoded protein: CASRKDRDPGFTQYF.